This T cell receptor (beta chain) was recorded in a study of T-cell reconstitution after alpha-beta-depleted transplantation in children. This CDR3 has 14 residues. The J segment lost 4 bases and the V segment lost 5 bases, leaving 4 bases of the junction unmatched. CDR1 and CDR2 from the germline V gene are SGHTA and FQGNSA. This clonotype was observed at least ten times. Its antigen is unidentified. Molecular barcoding with unique molecular identifiers was used for the TCRbeta library. MiXCR, applied by TCRdb to the PCR reads, yields one record per CDR3 protein. The table shows 300,000 to 400,000 distinct CDR3 sequences, with 15% to 20% occurring only once. Study-wide results and limits: Reportedly, only several hundred clones from non-depleted graft cells drove alpha-beta T-cell counts at about two months. T-cell counts and diversity at one year post-transplant came mainly from newly produced T cells. Some patients' high day-60 TCRbeta diversity was traced to surviving recipient T cells and thymic progenitors.

The TCR was taken from a male patient between 2 and 9 years old who had a stem cell transplant for acute lymphoblastic leukemia, so the T cells may come from the graft donor. This chain joins TRBV7-2 and TRBJ2-2; 7 bases are shared with TRBD1. The starting material was PBMCs, mostly from graft donor cells, obtained 360 days after TCRalphabeta/CD19-depleted stem cell transplant. The CDR3 sequence: CASSKTGVTGELFF. In DNA, the CDR3 is TGTGCCAGCAGCAAAACAGGGGTCACCGGGGAGCTGTTTTTT.